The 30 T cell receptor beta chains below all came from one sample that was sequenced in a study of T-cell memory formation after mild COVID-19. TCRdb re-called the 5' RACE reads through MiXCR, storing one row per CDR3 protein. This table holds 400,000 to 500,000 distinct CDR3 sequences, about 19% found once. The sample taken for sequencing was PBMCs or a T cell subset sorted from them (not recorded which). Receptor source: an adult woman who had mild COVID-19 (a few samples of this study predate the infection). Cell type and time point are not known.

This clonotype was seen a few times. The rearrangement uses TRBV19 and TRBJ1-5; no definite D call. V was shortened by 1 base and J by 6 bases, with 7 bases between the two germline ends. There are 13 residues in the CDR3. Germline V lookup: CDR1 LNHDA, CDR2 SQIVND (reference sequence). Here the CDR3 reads CASSIVESQPQHF. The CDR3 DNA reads TGTGCCAGTAGTATAGTTGAGAGTCAGCCCCAGCATTTT.

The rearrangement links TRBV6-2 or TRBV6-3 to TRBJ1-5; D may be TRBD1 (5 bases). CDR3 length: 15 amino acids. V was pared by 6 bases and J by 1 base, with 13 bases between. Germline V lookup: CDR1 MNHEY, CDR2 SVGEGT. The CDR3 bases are TGTGCCAGCAGGTGGGACGTGGGGAGCAATCAGCCCCAGCATTTT. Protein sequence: CASRWDVGSNQPQHF.

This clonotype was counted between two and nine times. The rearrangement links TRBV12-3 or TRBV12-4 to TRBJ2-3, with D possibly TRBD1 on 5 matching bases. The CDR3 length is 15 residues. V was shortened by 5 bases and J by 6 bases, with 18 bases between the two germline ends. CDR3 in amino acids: CASSRGLTPGDTQYF. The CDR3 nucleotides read TGTGCCAGCAGTAGGGGTTTGACCCCAGGGGATACGCAGTATTTT.

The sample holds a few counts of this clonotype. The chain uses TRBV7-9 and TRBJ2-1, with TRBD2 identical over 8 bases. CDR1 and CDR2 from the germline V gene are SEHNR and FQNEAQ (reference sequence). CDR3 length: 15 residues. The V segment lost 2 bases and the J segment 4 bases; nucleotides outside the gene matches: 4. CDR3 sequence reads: CASSLRGGQYNEQFF. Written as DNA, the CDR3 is TGTGCCAGCAGCTTACGGGGGGGGCAGTACAATGAGCAGTTCTTC.

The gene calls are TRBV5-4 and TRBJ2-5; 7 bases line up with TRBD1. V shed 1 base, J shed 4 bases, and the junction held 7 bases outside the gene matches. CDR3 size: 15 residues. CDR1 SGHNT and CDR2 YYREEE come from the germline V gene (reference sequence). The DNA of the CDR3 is TGTGCCAGCAGCTTGAATATAGGGGGCTTAGAGACCCAGTACTTC. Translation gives CASSLNIGGLETQYF.

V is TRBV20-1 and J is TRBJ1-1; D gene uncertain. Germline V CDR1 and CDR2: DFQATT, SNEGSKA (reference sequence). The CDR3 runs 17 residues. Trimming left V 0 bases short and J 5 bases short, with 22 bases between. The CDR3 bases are TGCAGTGCTAGAGATCTGTACGGGCTTCTCGGGGAAACTGAAGCTTTCTTT. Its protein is CSARDLYGLLGETEAFF.

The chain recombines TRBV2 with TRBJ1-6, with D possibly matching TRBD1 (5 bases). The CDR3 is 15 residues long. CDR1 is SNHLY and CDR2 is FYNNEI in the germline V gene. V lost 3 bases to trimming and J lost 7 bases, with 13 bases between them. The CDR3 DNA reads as TGTGCCAGCAGTGATCAGGGTTTGAGAAATTCACCCCTCCACTTT. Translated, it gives CASSDQGLRNSPLHF.

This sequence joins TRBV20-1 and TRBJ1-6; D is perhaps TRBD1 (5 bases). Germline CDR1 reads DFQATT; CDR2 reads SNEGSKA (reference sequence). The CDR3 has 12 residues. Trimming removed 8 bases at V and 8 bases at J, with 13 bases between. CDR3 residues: CSLSRVDSPLHF. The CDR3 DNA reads TGCAGTTTGTCCAGGGTAGATTCACCCCTCCACTTT.

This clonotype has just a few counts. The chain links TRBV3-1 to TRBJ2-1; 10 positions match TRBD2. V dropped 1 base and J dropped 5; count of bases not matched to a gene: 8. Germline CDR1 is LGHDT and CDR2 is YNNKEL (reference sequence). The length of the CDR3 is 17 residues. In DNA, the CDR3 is TGTGCCAGCAGCCAAGGGCCCGGGAGCGGGAGGGACAATGAGCAGTTCTTC. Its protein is CASSQGPGSGRDNEQFF.

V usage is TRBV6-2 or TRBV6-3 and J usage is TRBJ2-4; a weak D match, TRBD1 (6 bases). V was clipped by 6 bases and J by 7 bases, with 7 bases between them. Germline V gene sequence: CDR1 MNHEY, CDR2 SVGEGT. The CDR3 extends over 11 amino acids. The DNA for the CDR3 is TGTGCCAGCAGAACAGGGAACATTCAGTACTTC. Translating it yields CASRTGNIQYF.

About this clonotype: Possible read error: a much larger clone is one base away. This chain's CDR3 is CASSPTGDKETQYF. CDR3 nucleotide sequence: TGTGCCAGCAGCCCGACAGGGGATAAAGAGACCCAGTACTTC. The genes are TRBV7-9 and TRBJ2-5; TRBD1 aligns across 8 bases. The CDR3 totals 14 residues. V dropped 5 bases and J dropped 3; count of bases not matched to a gene: 5. Germline V lookup: CDR1 SEHNR, CDR2 FQNEAQ (reference sequence).

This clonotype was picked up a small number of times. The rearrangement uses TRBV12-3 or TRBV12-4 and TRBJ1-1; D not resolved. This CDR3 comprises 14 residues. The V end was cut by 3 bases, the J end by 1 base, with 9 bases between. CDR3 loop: CASSLVLWNTEAFF. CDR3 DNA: TGTGCCAGCAGTTTGGTGCTCTGGAACACTGAAGCTTTCTTT.

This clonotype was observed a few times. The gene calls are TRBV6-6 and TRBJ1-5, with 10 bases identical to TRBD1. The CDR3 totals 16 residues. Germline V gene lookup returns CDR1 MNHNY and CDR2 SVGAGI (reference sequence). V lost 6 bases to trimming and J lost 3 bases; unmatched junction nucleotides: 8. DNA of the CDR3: TGTGCCAGCAGATCCGGACAGGGGGGACTCAATCAGCCCCAGCATTTT. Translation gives CASRSGQGGLNQPQHF.

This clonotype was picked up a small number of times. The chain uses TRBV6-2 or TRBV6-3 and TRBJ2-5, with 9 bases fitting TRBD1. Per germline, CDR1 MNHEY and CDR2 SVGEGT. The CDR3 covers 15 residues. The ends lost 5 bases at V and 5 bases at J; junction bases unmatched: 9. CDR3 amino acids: CASSPTGGGSETQYF. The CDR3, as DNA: TGTGCCAGCAGTCCAACAGGGGGCGGCTCGGAGACCCAGTACTTC.

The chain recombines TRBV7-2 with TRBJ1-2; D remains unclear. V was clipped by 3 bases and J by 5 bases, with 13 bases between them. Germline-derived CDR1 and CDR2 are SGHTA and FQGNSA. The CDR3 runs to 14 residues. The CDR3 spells CASSFSPAGYGYTF. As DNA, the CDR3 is TGTGCCAGCAGCTTTTCGCCCGCCGGGTATGGCTACACCTTC.

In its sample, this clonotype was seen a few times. CDR3 coding DNA: TGTGCCACCAGCCCATACAGGGGGGTTAGCAATCAGCCCCAGCATTTT. It is translated as CATSPYRGVSNQPQHF. The chain carries TRBV15 and TRBJ1-5, with 8 bases aligning to TRBD1. V was pared by 5 bases and J by 0 bases, with 6 bases of the junction left unmatched. Per the germline V gene, CDR1 is LNHNV and CDR2 is YYDKDF (reference sequence). This CDR3 region has 16 residues.

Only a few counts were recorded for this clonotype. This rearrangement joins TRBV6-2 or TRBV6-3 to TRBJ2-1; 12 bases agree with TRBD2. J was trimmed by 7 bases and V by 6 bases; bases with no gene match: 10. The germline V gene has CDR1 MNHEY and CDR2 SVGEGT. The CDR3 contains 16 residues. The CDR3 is CASRVASGRAWNEQFF. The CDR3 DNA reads TGTGCCAGCAGAGTGGCTAGCGGGAGGGCCTGGAATGAGCAGTTCTTC.

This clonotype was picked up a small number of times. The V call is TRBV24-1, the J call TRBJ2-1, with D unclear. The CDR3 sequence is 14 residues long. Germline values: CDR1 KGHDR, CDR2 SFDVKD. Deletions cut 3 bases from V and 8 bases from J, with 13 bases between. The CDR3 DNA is TGTGCCACCAGTGATCCATTGTTCGAGGATGAGCAGTTCTTC. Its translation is CATSDPLFEDEQFF.

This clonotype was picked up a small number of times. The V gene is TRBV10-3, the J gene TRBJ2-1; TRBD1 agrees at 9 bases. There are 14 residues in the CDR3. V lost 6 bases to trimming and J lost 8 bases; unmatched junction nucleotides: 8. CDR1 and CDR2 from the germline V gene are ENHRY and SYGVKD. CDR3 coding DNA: TGTGCCATCAGGCCGGACAGGGGCAACGATGAGCAGTTCTTC. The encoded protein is CAIRPDRGNDEQFF.

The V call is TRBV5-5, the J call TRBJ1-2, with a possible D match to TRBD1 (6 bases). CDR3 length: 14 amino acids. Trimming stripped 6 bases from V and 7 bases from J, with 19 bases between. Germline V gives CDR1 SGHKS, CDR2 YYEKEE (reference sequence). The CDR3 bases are TGTGCCAGCACCTCCCAGGGGCGTAACGCTGGCTACACCTTC. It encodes CASTSQGRNAGYTF. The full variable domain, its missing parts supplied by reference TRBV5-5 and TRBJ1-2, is DAGVTQSPTHLIKTRGQQVTLRCSPISGHKSVSWYQQVLGQGPQFIFQYYEKEERGRGNFPDRFSARQFPNYSSELNVNALLLGDSALYLCASTSQGRNAGYTFGSGTRLTVV.

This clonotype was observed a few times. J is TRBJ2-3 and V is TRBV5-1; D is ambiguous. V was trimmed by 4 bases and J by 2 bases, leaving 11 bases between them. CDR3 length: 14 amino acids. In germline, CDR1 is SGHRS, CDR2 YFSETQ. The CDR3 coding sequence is TGCGCCAGCAGCCCCGGAGCCATCACAGATACGCAGTATTTT. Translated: CASSPGAITDTQYF.

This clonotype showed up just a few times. The CDR3 nucleotides are TGCGCCAGCAGCCCAGGAACGCCCGGATCCTATGGCTACACCTTC. Translation gives CASSPGTPGSYGYTF. The J gene is TRBJ1-2, the V gene TRBV5-1; D is ambiguous. V shed 4 bases and J shed 4 bases, with 17 bases lying between them. This CDR3 has 15 amino acids. Germline CDR1 reads SGHRS; CDR2 reads YFSETQ.

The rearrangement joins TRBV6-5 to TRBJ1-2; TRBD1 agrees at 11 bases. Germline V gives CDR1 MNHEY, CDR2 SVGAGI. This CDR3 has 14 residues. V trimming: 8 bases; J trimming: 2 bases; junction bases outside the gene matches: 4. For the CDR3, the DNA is TGTGCCAGCGTGGGACAGGGGGTCAACTATGGCTACACCTTC. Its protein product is CASVGQGVNYGYTF.

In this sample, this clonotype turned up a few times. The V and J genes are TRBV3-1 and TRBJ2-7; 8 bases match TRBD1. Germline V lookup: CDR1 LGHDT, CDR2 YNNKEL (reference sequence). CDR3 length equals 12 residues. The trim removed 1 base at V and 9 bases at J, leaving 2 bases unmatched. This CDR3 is CASSQGTGRQYF. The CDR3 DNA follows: TGTGCCAGCAGCCAAGGGACAGGGCGGCAGTACTTC.

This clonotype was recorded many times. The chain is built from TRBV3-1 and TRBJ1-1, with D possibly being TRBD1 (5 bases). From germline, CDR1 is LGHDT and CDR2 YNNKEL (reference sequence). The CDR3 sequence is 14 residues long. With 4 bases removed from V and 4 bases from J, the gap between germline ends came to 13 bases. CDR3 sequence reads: CASSPQGGGTEAFF. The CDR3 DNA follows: TGTGCCAGCAGCCCGCAGGGTGGTGGCACTGAAGCTTTCTTT.

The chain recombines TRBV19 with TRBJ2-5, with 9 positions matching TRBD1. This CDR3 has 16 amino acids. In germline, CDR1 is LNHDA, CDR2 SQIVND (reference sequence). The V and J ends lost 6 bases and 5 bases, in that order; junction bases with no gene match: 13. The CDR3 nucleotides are TGTGCCAGTAGCCCCCGAGGGACAGGGCGGTCGGAGACCCAGTACTTC. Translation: CASSPRGTGRSETQYF.

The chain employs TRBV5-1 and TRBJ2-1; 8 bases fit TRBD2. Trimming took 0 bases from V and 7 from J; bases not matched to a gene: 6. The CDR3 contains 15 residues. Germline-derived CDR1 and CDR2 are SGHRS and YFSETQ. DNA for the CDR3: TGCGCCAGCAGCTTGGGGACCGCGGGGGGAAATGAGCAGTTCTTC. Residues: CASSLGTAGGNEQFF.

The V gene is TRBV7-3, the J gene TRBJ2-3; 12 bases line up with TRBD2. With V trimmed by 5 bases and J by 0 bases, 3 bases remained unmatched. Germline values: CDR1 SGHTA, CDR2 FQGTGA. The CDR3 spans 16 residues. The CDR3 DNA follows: TGTGCCAGCAGCCCCGGACTAGCGGGGAGCACAGATACGCAGTATTTT. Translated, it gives CASSPGLAGSTDTQYF.

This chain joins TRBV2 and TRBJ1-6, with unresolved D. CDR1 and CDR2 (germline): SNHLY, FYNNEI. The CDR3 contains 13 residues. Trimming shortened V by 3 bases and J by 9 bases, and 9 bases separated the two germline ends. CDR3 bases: TGTGCCAGCAGTGAGAGGATGAGTTCACCCCTCCACTTT. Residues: CASSERMSSPLHF.

The CDR3 bases are TGTGCCAGCAGCTTAACCGCGGGGTCGTCTGAGCAGTTCTTC. The encoded protein is CASSLTAGSSEQFF. J is TRBJ2-1 and V is TRBV7-3, with D possibly matching TRBD2 (6 bases). CDR3 length equals 14 residues. The V end was cut by 0 bases, the J end by 9 bases, with 12 bases between. CDR1 SGHTA and CDR2 FQGTGA come from the germline V gene.